The rows below give T cell receptor beta chains drawn from one sample of a study of T cell clonotyping in hematopoietic cell transplantation. TCRdb's copy holds only in-frame clones and misses some; the assay was immunoSEQ multiplex PCR. The table records around 15,000 clones, around 98% of them present only once. Source: peripheral blood mononuclear cells, taken 30 days after allogeneic stem cell transplant. All receptors come from a female patient aged 50-65 years who had an allogeneic stem cell transplant from an unrelated donor, so T cells may come from the graft donor. Some clones in this sample may be carry-over from other donors' samples. CDR3s include the opening cysteine and the closing phenylalanine or tryptophan. A D gene is named only where the DNA matches it firmly. The size of a clone is reported for some rows only, either as once, few or many, or as a class for expanded clones.

v_gene: TRBV9; abundance: NA; d_gene: TRBD2; j_gene: TRBJ2-3; CDR3aa: CASSVGGLATDTQYF; CDR3nt: TGTGCCAGCAGCGTAGGAGGACTAGCGACAGATACGCAGTATTTT
v_gene: TRBV4-1; abundance: once; d_gene: NA; j_gene: TRBJ1-6; CDR3aa: CASSQGLWQNSPLHF; CDR3nt: TGCGCCAGCAGCCAAGGACTTTGGCAAAATTCACCCCTCCACTTT
v_gene: TRBV7-2; abundance: NA; d_gene: NA; j_gene: TRBJ1-2; CDR3aa: CASSSGGINYGYTF; CDR3nt: TGTGCCAGCAGCTCCGGGGGGATTAACTATGGCTACACCTTC
v_gene: TRBV20-1; abundance: NA; d_gene: TRBD1; j_gene: TRBJ1-2; CDR3aa: CSVGTGNGYTF; CDR3nt: TGCAGTGTTGGGACAGGGAATGGCTACACCTTC
v_gene: TRBV7-9; abundance: NA; d_gene: NA; j_gene: TRBJ2-1; CDR3aa: CASSLVRNPTQLNNEQFF; CDR3nt: TGTGCCAGCAGCTTAGTTAGGAATCCTACCCAACTCAACAATGAGCAGTTCTTC
v_gene: TRBV6-5; abundance: NA; d_gene: NA; j_gene: TRBJ1-3; CDR3aa: CASSYSPGNTIYF; CDR3nt: TGTGCCAGCAGTTACTCCCCAGGAAACACCATATATTTT
v_gene: TRBV11-2; abundance: NA; d_gene: NA; j_gene: TRBJ2-1; CDR3aa: CASSQDGLTNEQFF; CDR3nt: TGTGCCAGCAGCCAAGACGGACTAACCAATGAGCAGTTCTTC
v_gene: TRBV4-1; abundance: NA; d_gene: NA; j_gene: TRBJ1-4; CDR3aa: CASNYGEKLFF; CDR3nt: TGCGCCAGCAACTATGGTGAAAAACTGTTTTTT
v_gene: TRBV11-2; abundance: NA; d_gene: NA; j_gene: TRBJ1-3; CDR3aa: CASRKPGHSGNTIYF; CDR3nt: TGTGCCAGCAGAAAACCGGGACACTCTGGAAACACCATATATTTT
v_gene: TRBV2; abundance: NA; d_gene: NA; j_gene: TRBJ1-2; CDR3aa: CASSAGTVYGYTF; CDR3nt: TGTGCCAGCAGTGCCGGCACCGTCTATGGCTACACCTTC